This T cell receptor beta chain was observed in a study of Ad26.COV2.S vaccination and SARS-CoV-2 variants. Trimming took off 5 bases at V and 2 bases at J, with 22 bases between the two ends. Germline assignment: CDR1 SGHTA and CDR2 FQGNSA. CDR3 length: 17 residues. Whole-study results and caveats: Vaccinated and placebo-treated recipients had similar non-spike TCR breadth.

Sequencing was performed with immunoSEQ multiplex PCR; in TCRdb, only in-frame clones are kept and a portion is missing. This table holds roughly 700,000 clones, approximately 88% found once. Turning to this clone: Its antigen is as yet unknown.

Indicated treatment: some 19 received Ad26.COV2.S at low or high dose, single or two shots; roughly five received placebo; per-sample allocation not given. Following the first vaccine or placebo injection, samples were taken on day 63. The administered vaccine (an Ad26 vector) expressed Wuhan-strain SARS-CoV-2 spike. J is TRBJ2-7 and V is TRBV7-2; TRBD1 might be the D (6 bases). The source of this sequence is a person between 18 and 65 years old who received the Ad26.COV2.S COVID-19 vaccine or a placebo. Sample: peripheral blood, taken in a trial of Ad26.COV2.S vaccine versus placebo. CDR3 loop: CASSPGQTSLRAYEQYF. CDR3 nucleotides: TGTGCCAGCAGCCCTGGACAGACATCCCTAAGAGCCTACGAGCAGTACTTC.